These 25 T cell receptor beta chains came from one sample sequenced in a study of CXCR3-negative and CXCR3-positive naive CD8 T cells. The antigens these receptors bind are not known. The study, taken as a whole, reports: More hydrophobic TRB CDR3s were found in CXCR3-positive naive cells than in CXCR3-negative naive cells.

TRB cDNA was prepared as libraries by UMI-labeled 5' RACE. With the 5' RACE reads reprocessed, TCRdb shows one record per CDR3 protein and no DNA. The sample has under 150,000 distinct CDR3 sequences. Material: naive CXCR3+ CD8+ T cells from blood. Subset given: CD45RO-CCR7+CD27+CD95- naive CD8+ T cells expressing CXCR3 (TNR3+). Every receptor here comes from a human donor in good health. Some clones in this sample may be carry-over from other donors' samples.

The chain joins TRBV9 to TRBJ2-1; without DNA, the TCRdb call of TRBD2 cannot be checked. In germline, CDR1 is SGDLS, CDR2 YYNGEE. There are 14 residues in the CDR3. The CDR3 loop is CASSVGLAQYEQFF.

CDR3 sequence reads: CASSQAINTEAFF. The chain carries TRBV4-1 and TRBJ1-1. Germline loops: CDR1 MGHRA, CDR2 YSYEKL. This CDR3 is 13 amino acids long.

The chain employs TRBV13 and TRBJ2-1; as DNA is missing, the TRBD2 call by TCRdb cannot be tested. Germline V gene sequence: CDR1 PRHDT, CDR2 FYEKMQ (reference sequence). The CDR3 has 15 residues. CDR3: CASSLLAGKYNEQFF.

CDR3 amino acids: CASSSGDLDEQFF. V usage is TRBV7-7 and J usage is TRBJ2-1; TCRdb's D call, TRBD2, is unchecked because there is no DNA. The length of the CDR3 is 13 residues. The germline V gene encodes CDR1 SSHAT and CDR2 FNYEAQ (reference sequence).

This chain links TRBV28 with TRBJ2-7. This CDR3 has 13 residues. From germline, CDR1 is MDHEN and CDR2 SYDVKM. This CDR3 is CASTTFDSYEQYF.

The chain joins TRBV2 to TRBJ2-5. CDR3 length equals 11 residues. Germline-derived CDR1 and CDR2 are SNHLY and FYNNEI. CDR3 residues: CASSERETQYF.

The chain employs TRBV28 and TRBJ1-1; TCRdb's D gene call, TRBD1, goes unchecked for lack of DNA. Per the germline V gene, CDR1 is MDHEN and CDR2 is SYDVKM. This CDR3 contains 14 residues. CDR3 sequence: CASSKPGSGTEAFF. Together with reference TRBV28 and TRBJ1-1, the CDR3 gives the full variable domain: DVKVTQSSRYLVKRTGEKVFLECVQDMDHENMFWYRQDPGLGLRLIYFSYDVKMKEKGDIPEGYSVSREKKERFSLILESASTNQTSMYLCASSKPGSGTEAFFGQGTRLTVV.

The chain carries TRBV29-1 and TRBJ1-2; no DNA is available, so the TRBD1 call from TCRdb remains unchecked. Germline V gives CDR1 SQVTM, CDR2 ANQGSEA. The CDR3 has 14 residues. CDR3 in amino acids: CSAGPGNPNYGYTF.

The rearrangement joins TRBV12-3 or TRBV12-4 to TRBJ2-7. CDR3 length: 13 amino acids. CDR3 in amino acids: CASSPPLGYEQYF.

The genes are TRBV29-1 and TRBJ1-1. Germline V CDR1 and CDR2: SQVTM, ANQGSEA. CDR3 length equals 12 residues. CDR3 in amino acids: CSVEGTSPEAFF.

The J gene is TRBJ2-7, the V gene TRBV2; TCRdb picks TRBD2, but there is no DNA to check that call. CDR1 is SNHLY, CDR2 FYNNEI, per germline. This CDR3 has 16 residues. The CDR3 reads CASSEASSGGFYEQYF. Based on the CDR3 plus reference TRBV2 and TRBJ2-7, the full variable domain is EPEVTQTPSHQVTQMGQEVILRCVPISNHLYFYWYRQILGQKVEFLVSFYNNEISEKSEIFDDQFSVERPDGSNFTLKIRSTKLEDSAMYFCASSEASSGGFYEQYFGPGTRLTVT.

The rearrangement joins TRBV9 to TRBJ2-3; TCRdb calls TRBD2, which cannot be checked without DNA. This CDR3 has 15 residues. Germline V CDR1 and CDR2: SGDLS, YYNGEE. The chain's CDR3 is CASSASGGGTDTQYF.

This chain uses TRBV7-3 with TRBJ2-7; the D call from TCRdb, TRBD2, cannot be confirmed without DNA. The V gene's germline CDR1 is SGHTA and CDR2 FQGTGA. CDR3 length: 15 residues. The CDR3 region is CASSLTGGGGSEQYF.

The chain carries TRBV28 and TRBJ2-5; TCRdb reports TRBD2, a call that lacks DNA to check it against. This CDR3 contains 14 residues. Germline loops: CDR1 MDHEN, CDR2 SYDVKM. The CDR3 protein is CASSLGGMAETQYF.

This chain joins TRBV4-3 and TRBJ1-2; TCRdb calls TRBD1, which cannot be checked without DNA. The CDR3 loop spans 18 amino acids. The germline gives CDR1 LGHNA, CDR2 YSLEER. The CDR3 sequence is CASSQGSGTGATTYGYTF.

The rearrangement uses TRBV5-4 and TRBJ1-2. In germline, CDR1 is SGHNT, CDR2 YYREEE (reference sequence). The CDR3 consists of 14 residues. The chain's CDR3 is CASSLGSANYGYTF.

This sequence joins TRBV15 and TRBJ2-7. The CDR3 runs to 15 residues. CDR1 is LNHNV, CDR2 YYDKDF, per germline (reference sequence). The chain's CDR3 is CATSRDTGGSYEQYF.

The CDR3 protein is CASSFNSGGSYEQYF. V is TRBV11-2 and J is TRBJ2-7; the TRBD2 assignment by TCRdb is unverifiable without DNA. The CDR3 sequence is 15 residues long. From germline, CDR1 is SGHAT and CDR2 FQNNGV.

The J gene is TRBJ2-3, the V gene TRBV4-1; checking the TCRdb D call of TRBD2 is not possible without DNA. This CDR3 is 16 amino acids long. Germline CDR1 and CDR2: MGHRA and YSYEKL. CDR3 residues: CASSQTSGRVPDTQYF.

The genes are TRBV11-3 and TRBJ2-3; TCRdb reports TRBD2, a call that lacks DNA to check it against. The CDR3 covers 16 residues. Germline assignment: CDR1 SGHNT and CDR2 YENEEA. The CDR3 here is CASSPPSGQYADTQYF.

CDR3 loop: CSVVQGGGPYEQYF. The chain joins TRBV29-1 to TRBJ2-7; as DNA is missing, the TRBD1 call by TCRdb cannot be tested. The CDR3 totals 14 residues. From germline, CDR1 is SQVTM and CDR2 ANQGSEA.

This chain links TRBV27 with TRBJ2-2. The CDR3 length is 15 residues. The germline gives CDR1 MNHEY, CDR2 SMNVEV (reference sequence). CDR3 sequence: CASSLRQDGTGELFF.

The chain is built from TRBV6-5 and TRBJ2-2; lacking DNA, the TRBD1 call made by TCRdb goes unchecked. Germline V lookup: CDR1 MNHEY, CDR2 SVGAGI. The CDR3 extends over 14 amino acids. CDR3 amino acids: CASSYSGATGELFF.

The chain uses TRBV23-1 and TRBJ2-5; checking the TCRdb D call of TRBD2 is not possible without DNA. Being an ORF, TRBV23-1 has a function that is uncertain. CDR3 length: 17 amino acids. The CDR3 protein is CARDPGRNETSGGSQYF.

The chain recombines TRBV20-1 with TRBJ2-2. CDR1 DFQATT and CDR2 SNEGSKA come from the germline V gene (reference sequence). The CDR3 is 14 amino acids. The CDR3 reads CSARDMVVGGELFF.